Only a few counts were recorded for the clone carrying this T cell receptor (beta chain). These data originate in a study of CD8 T cells in Susac syndrome. With random hexamers, 0.5 to 1 ug RNA was reverse transcribed. TCRdb analysed the immunoSEQ multiplex PCR reads with MiXCR anew, one entry per CDR3 protein. Among 150,000 or so distinct CDR3 sequences listed, roughly 94% were seen once. Sequencing of TCR beta was performed on blood CD8+ and CD4+ T cells. The multiple sclerosis controls were treatment-naive patients affected by stable or active relapsing-remitting disease. Negative isolation was used for CD8+ and CD4+ T cells and FACS enrichment for TEMRA cells. This CDR3 spans 12 amino acids. CDR1 is MDHEN, CDR2 SYDVKM, per germline. V shed 3 bases and J shed 0 bases, with 3 bases lying between them.

The specimen was CD8+ T cells from PBMCs. The TCR sequence derives from a human donor with multiple sclerosis. The chain couples TRBV28 to TRBJ2-7; D not resolved. DNA of the CDR3: TGTGCCAGCAGTTTCAGCTCCTACGAGCAGTACTTC. This codes for CASSFSSYEQYF.